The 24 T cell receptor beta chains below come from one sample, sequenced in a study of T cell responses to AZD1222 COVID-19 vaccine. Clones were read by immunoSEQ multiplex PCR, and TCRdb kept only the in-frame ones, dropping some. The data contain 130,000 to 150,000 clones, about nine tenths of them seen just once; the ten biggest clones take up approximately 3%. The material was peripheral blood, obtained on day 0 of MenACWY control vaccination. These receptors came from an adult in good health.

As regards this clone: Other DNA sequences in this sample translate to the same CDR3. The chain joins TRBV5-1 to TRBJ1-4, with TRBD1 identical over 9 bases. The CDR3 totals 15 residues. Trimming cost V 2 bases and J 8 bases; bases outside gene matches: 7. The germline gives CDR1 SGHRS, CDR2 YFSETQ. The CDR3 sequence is CASSLDGTGSEKLFF. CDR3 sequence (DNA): TGCGCCAGCAGCTTAGACGGGACAGGGTCCGAAAAACTGTTTTTT.

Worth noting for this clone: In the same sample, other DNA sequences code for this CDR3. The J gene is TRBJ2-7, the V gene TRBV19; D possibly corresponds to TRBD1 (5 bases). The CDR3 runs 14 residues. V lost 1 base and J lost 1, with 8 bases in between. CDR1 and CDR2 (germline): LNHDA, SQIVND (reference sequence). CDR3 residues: CASSIGTGSYEQYF. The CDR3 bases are TGTGCCAGTAGTATAGGTACAGGTTCCTACGAGCAGTACTTC.

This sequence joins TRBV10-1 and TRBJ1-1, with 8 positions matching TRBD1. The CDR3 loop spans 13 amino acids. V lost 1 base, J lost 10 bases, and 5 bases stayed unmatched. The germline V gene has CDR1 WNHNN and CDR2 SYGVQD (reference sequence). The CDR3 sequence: CASSEFVGTGAFF. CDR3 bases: TGCGCCAGCAGTGAGTTCGTCGGGACAGGAGCTTTCTTT.

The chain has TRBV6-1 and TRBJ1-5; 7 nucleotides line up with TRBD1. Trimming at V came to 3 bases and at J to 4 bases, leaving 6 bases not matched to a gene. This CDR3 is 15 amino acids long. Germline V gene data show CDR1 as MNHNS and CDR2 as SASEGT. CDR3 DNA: TGTGCCAGCAGTGATTCCGGGACAGTTAATCAGCCCCAGCATTTT. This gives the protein CASSDSGTVNQPQHF.

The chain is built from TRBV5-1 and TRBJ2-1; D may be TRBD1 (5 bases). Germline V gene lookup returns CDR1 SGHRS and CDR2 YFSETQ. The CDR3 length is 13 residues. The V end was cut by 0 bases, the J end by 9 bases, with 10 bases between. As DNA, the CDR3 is TGCGCCAGCAGCTTGGAGGGGCGAGGTGAGCAGTTCTTC. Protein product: CASSLEGRGEQFF.

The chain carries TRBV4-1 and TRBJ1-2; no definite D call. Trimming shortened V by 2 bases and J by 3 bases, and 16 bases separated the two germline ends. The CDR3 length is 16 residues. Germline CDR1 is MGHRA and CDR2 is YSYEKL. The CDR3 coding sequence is TGCGCCAGCAGCCAACTAAAGGGTCCTAGGGACTATGGCTACACCTTC. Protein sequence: CASSQLKGPRDYGYTF.

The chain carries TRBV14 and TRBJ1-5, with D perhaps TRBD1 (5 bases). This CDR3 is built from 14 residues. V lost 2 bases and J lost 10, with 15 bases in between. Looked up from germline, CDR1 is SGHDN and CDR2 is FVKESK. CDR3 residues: CASSQLGAGHPQHF. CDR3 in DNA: TGTGCCAGCAGCCAACTCGGGGCTGGACATCCCCAGCATTTT. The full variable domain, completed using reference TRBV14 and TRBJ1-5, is EAGVTQFPSHSVIEKGQTVTLRCDPISGHDNLYWYRRVMGKEIKFLLHFVKESKQDESGMPNNRFLAERTGGTYSTLKVQPAELEDSGVYFCASSQLGAGHPQHFGDGTRLSIL.

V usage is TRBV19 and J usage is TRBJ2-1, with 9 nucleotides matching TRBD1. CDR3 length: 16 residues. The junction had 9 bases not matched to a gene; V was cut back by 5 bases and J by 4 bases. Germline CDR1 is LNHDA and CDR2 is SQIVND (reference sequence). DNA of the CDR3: TGTGCCAGTAGTGAGGGATGGACAGGGGTTTACAATGAGCAGTTCTTC. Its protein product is CASSEGWTGVYNEQFF.

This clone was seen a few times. The chain's CDR3 is CASSHDRLSYNEQFF. For the CDR3, the DNA is TGTGCCAGCAGCCACGACAGGCTCTCCTACAATGAGCAGTTCTTC. The chain links TRBV7-9 to TRBJ2-1; possible D gene TRBD1, 6 bases. Trimming took off 5 bases at V and 0 bases at J, with 11 bases between the two ends. The germline CDR1 and CDR2 sequences are SEHNR and FQNEAQ (reference sequence). The CDR3 runs to 15 residues. Using reference TRBV7-9 and TRBJ2-1 for the parts outside the CDR3, the full variable domain is DTGVSQNPRHKITKRGQNVTFRCDPISEHNRLYWYRQTLGQGPEFLTYFQNEAQLEKSRLLSDRFSAERPKGSFSTLEIQRTEQGDSAMYLCASSHDRLSYNEQFFGPGTRLTVL.

Here the CDR3 reads CASSTTVNTGELFF. The CDR3 coding sequence is TGTGCCAGTAGTACGACTGTAAACACCGGGGAGCTGTTTTTT. The chain employs TRBV19 and TRBJ2-2; unclear D gene. Between the trimmed V and J ends, which lost 4 bases and 2 bases, there was a span of 8 bases. The CDR3 is 14 residues long. Germline loops: CDR1 LNHDA, CDR2 SQIVND (reference sequence).

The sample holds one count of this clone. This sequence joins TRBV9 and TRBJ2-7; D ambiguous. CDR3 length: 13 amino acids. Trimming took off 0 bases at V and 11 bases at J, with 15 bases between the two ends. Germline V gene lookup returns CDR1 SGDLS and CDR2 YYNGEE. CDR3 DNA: TGTGCCAGCAGCGTAGGGCAGGCCTCCCGTAAGTACTTC. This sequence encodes CASSVGQASRKYF.

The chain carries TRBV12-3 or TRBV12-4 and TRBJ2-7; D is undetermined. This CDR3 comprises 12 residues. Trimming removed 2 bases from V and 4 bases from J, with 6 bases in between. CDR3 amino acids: CASSLTGYEQYF. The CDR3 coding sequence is TGTGCCAGCAGTTTAACGGGTTACGAGCAGTACTTC.

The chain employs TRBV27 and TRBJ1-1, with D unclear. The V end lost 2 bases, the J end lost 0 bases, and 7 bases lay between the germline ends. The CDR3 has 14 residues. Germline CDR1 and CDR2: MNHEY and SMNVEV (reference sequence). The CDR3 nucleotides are TGTGCCAGCAGTTTAGTCAGCGTGAACACTGAAGCTTTCTTT. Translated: CASSLVSVNTEAFF.

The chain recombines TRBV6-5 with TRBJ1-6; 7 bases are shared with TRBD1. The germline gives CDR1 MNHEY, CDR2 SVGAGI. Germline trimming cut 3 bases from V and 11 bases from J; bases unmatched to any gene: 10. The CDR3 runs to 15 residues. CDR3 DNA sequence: TGTGCCAGCAGTTATAACAGGGGAAAAGCAACACCCCTCCACTTT. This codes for CASSYNRGKATPLHF.

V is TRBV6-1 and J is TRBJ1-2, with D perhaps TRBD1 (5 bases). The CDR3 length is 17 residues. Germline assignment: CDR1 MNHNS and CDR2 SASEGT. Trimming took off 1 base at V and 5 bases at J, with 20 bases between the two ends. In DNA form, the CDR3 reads TGTGCCAGCAGTGAAGGGCAAAGGGGCTTGCCCCTTTATGGCTACACCTTC. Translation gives CASSEGQRGLPLYGYTF.

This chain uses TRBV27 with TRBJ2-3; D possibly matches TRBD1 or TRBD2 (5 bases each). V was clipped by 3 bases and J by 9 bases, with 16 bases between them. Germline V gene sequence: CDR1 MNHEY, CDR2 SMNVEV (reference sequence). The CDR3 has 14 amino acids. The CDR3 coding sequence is TGTGCCAGCAGTTTGGGGCTAGCCGGAATCACGCAGTATTTT. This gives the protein CASSLGLAGITQYF.

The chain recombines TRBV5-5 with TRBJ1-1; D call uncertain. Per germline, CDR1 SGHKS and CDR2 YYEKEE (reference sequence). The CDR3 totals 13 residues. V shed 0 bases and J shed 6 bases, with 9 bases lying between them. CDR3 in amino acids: CASSLGPPAEAFF. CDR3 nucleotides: TGTGCCAGCAGCTTGGGTCCCCCCGCTGAAGCTTTCTTT.

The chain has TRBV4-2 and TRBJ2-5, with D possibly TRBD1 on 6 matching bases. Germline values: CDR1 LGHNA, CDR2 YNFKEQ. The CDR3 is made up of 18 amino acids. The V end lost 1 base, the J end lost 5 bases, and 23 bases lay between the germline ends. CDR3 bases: TGTGCCAGCAGCCAAGCGAGCGGTGGGGGCCTCAGAGGGGAGACCCAGTACTTC. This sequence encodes CASSQASGGGLRGETQYF.

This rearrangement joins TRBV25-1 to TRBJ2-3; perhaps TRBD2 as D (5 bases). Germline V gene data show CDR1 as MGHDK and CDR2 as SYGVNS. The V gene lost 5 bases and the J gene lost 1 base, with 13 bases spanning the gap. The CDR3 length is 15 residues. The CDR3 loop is CASSKSGWGTDTQYF. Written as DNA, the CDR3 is TGTGCCAGCAGTAAATCGGGATGGGGCACAGATACGCAGTATTTT.

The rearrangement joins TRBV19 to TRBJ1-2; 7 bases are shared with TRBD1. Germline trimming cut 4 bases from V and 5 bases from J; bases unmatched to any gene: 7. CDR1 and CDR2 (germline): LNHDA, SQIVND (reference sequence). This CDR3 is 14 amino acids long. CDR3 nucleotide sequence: TGTGCCAGTAGTAACCCCGGGACAGAGTATGGCTACACCTTC. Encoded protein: CASSNPGTEYGYTF. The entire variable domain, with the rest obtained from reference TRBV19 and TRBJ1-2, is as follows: DGGITQSPKYLFRKEGQNVTLSCEQNLNHDAMYWYRQDPGQGLRLIYYSQIVNDFQKGDIAEGYSVSREKKESFPLTVTSAQKNPTAFYLCASSNPGTEYGYTFGSGTRLTVV.

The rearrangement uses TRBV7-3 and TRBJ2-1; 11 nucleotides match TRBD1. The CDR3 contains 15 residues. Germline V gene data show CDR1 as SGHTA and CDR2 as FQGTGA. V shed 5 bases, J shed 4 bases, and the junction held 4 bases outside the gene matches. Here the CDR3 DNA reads TGTGCCAGCAGCCCCGGGACAGGGGGGTACAATGAGCAGTTCTTC. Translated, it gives CASSPGTGGYNEQFF.

DNA for the CDR3: TGTGCCAGCAGCCGCGACAGCGGCGATCAGCCCCAGCATTTT. Translated: CASSRDSGDQPQHF. The rearrangement joins TRBV5-5 to TRBJ1-5, with a weak D call TRBD1 (5 bases). The germline V gene encodes CDR1 SGHKS and CDR2 YYEKEE (reference sequence). Trimming left V 4 bases short and J 5 bases short, with 13 bases between. This CDR3 spans 14 amino acids.

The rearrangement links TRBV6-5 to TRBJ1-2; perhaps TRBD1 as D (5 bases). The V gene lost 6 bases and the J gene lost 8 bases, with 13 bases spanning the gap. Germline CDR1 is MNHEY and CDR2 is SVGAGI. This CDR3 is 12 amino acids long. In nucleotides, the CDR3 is TGTGCCAGCAGCGACCAGGGTTTAGGCTACACCTTC. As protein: CASSDQGLGYTF.

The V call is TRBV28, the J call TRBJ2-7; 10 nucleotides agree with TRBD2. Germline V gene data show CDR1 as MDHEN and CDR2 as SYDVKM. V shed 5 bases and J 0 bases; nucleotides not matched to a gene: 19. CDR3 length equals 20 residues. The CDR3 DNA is TGTGCCAGCAGTCGCCTTCTGGGCAGGCGAAGCGGGAGGGCCTCCTACGAGCAGTACTTC. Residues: CASSRLLGRRSGRASYEQYF.